What follows describes a single T cell receptor beta chain. TCRdb used MiXCR to reprocess the 5' RACE reads, holding one entry per CDR3 protein. The sample yields 45,000 to 60,000 distinct CDR3 sequences, roughly 14% seen once. The record originates from a study of T cells of healthy individuals. The CDR3 spans 15 residues. CDR1 is MNHEY and CDR2 is SVGAGI in the germline V gene. The V gene lost 4 bases and the J gene lost 6 bases, with 16 bases spanning the gap. The TCR sequence derives from a human donor in good health. The J gene is TRBJ1-5, the V gene TRBV6-5, with D tentatively TRBD1 (5 bases). CDR3 sequence reads: CASSSREGVGQPQHF. CDR3 sequence (DNA): TGTGCCAGCAGTTCCCGGGAAGGGGTAGGTCAGCCCCAGCATTTT.